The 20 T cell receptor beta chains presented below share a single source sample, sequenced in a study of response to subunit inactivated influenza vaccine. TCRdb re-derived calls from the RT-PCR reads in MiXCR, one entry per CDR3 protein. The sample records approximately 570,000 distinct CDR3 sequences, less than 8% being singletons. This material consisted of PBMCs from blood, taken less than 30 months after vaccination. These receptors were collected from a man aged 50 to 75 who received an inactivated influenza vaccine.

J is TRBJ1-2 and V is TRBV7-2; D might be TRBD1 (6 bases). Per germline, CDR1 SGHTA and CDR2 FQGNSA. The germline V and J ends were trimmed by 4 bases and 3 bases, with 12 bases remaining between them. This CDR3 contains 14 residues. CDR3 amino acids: CASSSTGKYYGYTF. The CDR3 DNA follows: TGTGCCAGCAGCTCCACAGGGAAATACTATGGCTACACCTTC.

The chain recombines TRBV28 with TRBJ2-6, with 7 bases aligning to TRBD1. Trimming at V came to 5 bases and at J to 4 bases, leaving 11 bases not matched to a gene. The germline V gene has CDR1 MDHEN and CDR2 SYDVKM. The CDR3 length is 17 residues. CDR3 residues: CASSPPEGATGANVLTF. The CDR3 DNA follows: TGTGCCAGCAGTCCTCCAGAGGGGGCGACCGGGGCCAACGTCCTGACTTTC.

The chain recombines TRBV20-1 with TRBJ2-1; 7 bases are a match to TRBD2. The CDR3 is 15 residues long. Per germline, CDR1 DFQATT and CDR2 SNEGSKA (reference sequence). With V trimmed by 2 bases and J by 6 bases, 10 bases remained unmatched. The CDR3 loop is CSARSLADVGNEQFF. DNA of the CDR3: TGCAGTGCTAGAAGTCTAGCGGATGTAGGCAATGAGCAGTTCTTC.

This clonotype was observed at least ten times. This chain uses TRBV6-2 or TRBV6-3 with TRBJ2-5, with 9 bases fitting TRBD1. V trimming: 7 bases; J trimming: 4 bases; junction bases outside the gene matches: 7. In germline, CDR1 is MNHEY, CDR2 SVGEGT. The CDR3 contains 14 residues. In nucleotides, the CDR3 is TGTGCCAGCAACCACAGGGGGCTGGTAGAGACCCAGTACTTC. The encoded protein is CASNHRGLVETQYF.

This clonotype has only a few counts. CDR3 nucleotides: TGTGCCAGCAGCCTCCGACTAGATCGGGAGACCCAGTACTTC. This gives the protein CASSLRLDRETQYF. The chain couples TRBV5-5 to TRBJ2-5; a weak D match, TRBD2 (6 bases). The V and J ends lost 4 bases and 5 bases respectively, with 15 bases between them. Germline assignment: CDR1 SGHKS and CDR2 YYEKEE (reference sequence). CDR3 size: 14 residues. The variable domain in full, completed from reference TRBV5-5 and TRBJ2-5, reads DAGVTQSPTHLIKTRGQQVTLRCSPISGHKSVSWYQQVLGQGPQFIFQYYEKEERGRGNFPDRFSARQFPNYSSELNVNALLLGDSALYLCASSLRLDRETQYFGPGTRLLVL.

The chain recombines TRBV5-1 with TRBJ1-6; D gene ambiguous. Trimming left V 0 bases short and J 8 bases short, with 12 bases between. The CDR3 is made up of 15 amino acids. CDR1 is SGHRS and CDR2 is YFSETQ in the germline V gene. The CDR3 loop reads CASSLEGFGDSPLHF. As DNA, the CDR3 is TGCGCCAGCAGCTTGGAAGGGTTTGGGGATTCACCCCTCCACTTT.

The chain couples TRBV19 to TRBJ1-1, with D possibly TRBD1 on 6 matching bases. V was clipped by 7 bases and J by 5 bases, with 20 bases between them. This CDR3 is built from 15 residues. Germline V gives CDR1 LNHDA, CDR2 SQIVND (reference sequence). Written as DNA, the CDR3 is TGTGCCAGTATACCCGGAGGGGGGCGCGGGACTGAAGCTTTCTTT. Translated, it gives CASIPGGGRGTEAFF.

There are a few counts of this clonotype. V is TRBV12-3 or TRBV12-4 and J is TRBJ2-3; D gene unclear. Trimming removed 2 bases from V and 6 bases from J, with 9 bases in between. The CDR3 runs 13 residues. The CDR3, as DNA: TGTGCCAGCAGTTTACTCCACGAGGATACGCAGTATTTT. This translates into CASSLLHEDTQYF.

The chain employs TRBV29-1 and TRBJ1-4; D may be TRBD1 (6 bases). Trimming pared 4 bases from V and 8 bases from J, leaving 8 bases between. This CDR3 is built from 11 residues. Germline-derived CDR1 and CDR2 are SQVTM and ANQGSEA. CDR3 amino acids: CSVGDKEKLFF. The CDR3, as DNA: TGCAGCGTTGGGGACAAGGAAAAACTGTTTTTT.

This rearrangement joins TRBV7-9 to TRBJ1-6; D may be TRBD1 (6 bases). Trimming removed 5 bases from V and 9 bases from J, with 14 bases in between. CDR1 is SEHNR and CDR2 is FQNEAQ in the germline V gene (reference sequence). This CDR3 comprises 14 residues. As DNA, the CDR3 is TGTGCCAGCAGCCCCACCCCGGACAGTTCACCCCTCCACTTT. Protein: CASSPTPDSSPLHF.

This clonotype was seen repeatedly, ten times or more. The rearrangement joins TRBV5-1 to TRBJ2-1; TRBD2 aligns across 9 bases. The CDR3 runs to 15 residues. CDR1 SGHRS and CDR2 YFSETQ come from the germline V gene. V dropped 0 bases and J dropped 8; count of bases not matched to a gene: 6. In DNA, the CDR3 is TGCGCCAGCAGCTTGGCAGGACTAGCGATACATGAGCAGTTCTTC. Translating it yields CASSLAGLAIHEQFF.

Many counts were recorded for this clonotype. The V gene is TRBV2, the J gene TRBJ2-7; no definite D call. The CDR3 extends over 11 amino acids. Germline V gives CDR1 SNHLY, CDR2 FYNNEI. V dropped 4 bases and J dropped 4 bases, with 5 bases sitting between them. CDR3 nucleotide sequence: TGTGCCAGCAGTGCCAAATACGAGCAGTACTTC. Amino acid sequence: CASSAKYEQYF.

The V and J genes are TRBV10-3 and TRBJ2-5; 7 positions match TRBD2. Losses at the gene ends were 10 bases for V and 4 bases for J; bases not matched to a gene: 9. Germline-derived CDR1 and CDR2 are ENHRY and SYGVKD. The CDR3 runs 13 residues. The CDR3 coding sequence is TGTGCCACCACTGGAGCGGGATTAGAGACCCAGTACTTC. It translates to CATTGAGLETQYF.

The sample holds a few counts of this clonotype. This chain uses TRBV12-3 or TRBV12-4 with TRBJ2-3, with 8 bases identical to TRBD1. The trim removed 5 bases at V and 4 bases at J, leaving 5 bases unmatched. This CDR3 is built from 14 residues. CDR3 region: CASSANRGSDTQYF. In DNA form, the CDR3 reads TGTGCCAGCAGTGCAAACAGGGGGTCAGATACGCAGTATTTT.

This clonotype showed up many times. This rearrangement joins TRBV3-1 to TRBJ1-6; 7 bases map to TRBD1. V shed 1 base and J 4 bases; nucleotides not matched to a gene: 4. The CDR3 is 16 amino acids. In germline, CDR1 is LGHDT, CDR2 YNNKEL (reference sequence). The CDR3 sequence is CASSQGPGQYNSPLHF. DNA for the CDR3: TGTGCCAGCAGCCAAGGACCGGGACAGTATAATTCACCCCTCCACTTT.

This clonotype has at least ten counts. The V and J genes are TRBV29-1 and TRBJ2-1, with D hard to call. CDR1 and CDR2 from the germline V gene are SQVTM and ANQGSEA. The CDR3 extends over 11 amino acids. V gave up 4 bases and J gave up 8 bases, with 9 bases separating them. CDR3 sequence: CSVGLSDEQFF. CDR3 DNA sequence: TGCAGCGTTGGTTTATCGGATGAGCAGTTCTTC.

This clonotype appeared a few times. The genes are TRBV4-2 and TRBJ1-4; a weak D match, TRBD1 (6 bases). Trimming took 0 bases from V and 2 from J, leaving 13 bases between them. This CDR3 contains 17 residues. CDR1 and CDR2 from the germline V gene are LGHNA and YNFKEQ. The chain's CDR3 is CASSQEASGGTNEKLFF. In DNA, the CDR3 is TGTGCCAGCAGCCAAGAAGCCTCCGGGGGCACTAATGAAAAACTGTTTTTT.

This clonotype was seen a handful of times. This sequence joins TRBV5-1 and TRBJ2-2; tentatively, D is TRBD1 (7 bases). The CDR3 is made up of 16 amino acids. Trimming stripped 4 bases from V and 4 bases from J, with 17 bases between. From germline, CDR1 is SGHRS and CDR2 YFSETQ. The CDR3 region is CASSRGTVESTGELFF. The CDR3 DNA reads TGCGCCAGCAGCCGCGGGACAGTAGAGAGCACCGGGGAGCTGTTTTTT.

CDR3 sequence: CASTHRPVGGMSHEQYF. In nucleotides, the CDR3 is TGTGCCAGCACTCACCGGCCCGTTGGGGGAATGTCCCACGAGCAGTACTTC. The chain is built from TRBV6-1 and TRBJ2-7; D tentatively reads TRBD1 or TRBD2 (5 bases each). The V end was cut by 7 bases, the J end by 5 bases, with 27 bases between. The germline CDR1 and CDR2 sequences are MNHNS and SASEGT. This CDR3 spans 17 amino acids.

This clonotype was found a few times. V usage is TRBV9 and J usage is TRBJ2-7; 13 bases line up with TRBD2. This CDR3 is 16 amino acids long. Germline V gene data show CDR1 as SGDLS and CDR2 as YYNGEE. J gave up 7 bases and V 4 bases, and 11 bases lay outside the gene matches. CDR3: CASSPGFGLAGDEQYF. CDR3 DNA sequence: TGTGCCAGCAGCCCGGGATTCGGACTAGCGGGAGATGAGCAGTACTTC.